The clone carrying this TCR beta chain was seen more than once but under ten times. Its antigen remains unidentified. These data belong to a study of post-analysis software for immune sequencing data. Study information: Disease trajectories encompassed relapsing-remitting, secondary progressive and progressive-relapsing multiple sclerosis. Study conclusions and caveats: Samples from a shared batch, those prepared together, strongly co-clustered by F measure. The normalized Chao1 diversity of multiple sclerosis patients was significantly lower than that of controls. Patients had higher frequencies than controls of about five TRBV segments, including TRBV5-6, TRBV5-1 and TRBV20-1.

V lost 3 bases to trimming and J lost 2 bases; unmatched junction nucleotides: 11. The CDR3 is 18 amino acids. The TCR beta cDNA libraries carried unique molecular identifiers. TCRdb reanalysed the PCR reads using MiXCR and keeps one entry per CDR3 protein. The data show roughly 800,000 distinct CDR3 sequences, just under 30% seen once. The V call is TRBV12-3 or TRBV12-4, the J call TRBJ1-5; 9 nucleotides align to TRBD1. The source is a girl aged 5-17 years with multiple sclerosis. Sequencing was performed on blood. The CDR3 loop is CASSLGQGGGKGNQPQHF. For the CDR3, the DNA is TGTGCCAGCAGTTTGGGACAGGGAGGGGGTAAGGGCAATCAGCCCCAGCATTTT.